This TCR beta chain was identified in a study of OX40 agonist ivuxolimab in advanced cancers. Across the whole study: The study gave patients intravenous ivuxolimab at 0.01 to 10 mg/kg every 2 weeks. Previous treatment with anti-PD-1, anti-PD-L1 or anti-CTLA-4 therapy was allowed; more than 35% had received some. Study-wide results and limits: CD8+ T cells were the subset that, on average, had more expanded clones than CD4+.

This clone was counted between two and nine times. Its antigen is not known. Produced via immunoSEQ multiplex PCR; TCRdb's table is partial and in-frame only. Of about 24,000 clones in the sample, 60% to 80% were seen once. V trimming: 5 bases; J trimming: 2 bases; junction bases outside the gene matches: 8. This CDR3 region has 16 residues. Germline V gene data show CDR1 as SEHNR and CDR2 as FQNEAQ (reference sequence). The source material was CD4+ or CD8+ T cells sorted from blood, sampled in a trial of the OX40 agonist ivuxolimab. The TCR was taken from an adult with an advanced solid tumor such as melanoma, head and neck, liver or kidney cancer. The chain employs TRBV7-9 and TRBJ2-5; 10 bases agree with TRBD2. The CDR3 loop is CASSLLLAGVQETQYF. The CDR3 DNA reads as TGTGCCAGCAGCCTATTGCTAGCGGGGGTACAAGAGACCCAGTACTTC.